A selection of T cell receptor beta chains follows, all from one sample in a study of patients and donors after allogeneic stem cell transplantation. TCRdb re-called the RT-PCR reads with MiXCR, one entry per CDR3 protein. The sample carries some 200,000 distinct CDR3 sequences, roughly 40% recorded once. Sequencing input: blood, either unsorted or a sorted T cell fraction (not recorded which). These receptors all stem from a human donor who was either an allogeneic HSCT recipient or a stem cell or donor lymphocyte infusion donor (not recorded which). It is not recorded whose cells these are; they may come from a transplant donor. The conserved cysteine and the conserved F or W are not part of the CDR3 here.

TRBV7-9,TRBJ1-2,ASSRWQGRDYGYT
TRBV29-1,TRBJ2-3,SVGGPDTQY
TRBV4-3,TRBJ2-1,ASSQDLAGLVQESEQF
TRBV4-1,TRBJ2-5,ASSPLAGVFETQY
TRBV20-1,TRBJ1-4,SAGAPGEEKLF
TRBV12-3/TRBV12-4,TRBJ1-2,ASFAPRGQDYGYT
TRBV12-3/TRBV12-4,TRBJ1-5,ASSPGGGQPQH
TRBV7-7,TRBJ2-1,ASSLGAGAEQF
TRBV20-1,TRBJ1-2,SAPYRGPFDGYT
TRBV6-5,TRBJ2-1,ASSYSGLGDEQF
TRBV9,TRBJ1-2,ASSTSQGLNGYT
TRBV4-2,TRBJ2-1,ASSQDLAVSYNEQF
TRBV7-2,TRBJ1-5,ASSFGSGNQPQH
TRBV6-5,TRBJ1-2,ASSYSSSPFDGVSRGYT
TRBV28,TRBJ2-2,ASGRPGVDITGELF
TRBV28,TRBJ1-5,ASSLGPFDQPQH
TRBV15,TRBJ2-7,ATTSRQGVHEQY
TRBV7-6,TRBJ2-1,ASSLAGILNEQF
TRBV12-3/TRBV12-4,TRBJ2-3,ASSLSSGRFTDTQY
TRBV4-3,TRBJ2-7,ASSQDRATSGNYEQY
TRBV20-1,TRBJ2-1,SAPSSGRVNNEQF
TRBV12-3/TRBV12-4,TRBJ1-2,ASSLEGTGGGDGYT
TRBV20-1,TRBJ2-7,SASTRAPEQY
TRBV7-2,TRBJ1-6,ASSPPVPGTRINSPLH
TRBV27,TRBJ1-6,ASSKGKDNSPLH
TRBV7-2,TRBJ2-1,ASSLELAGGNEQF
TRBV18,TRBJ2-3,ASSPPERPISTDTQY
TRBV7-9,TRBJ2-5,ASSFRAAMYQETQY
TRBV29-1,TRBJ2-6,SVESTGGSPSGANVLT
TRBV28,TRBJ2-7,ASCFSGQPACEQY
TRBV24-1,TRBJ2-3,ATRTADTQY